This T cell receptor (beta chain) was identified during a study of cytomegalovirus exposure and HLA in healthy donors. Study-wide points: Associated with HLA alleles at 0.05 false discovery rate in a later analysis were 16,951 TCR beta sequences. Among the most significant clusters, several appeared linked to common viral pathogens in a later analysis. Trimming of TCR beta V- and J-genes showed a link, identified in a later analysis, to a missense DCLRE1C variant.

V lost 7 bases to trimming and J lost 4 bases, with 17 bases between them. The CDR3 totals 15 residues. Per germline, CDR1 SNHLY and CDR2 FYNNEI. PCR used 60 Vbeta primers and 13 Jbeta primers. Authors' analysis steps: Roughly 11 million shared chains were among the roughly 80 million unique TCR beta chains that a later analysis counted. Assay used: immunoSEQ multiplex PCR; TCRdb lists only in-frame clones, some missing. V and J calls plus clone size are reproduced from that table; the DNA served to infer D and trimming. The top ten clones hold about 2% of a sample with 150,000 to 200,000 clones, 70% to 90% of them seen once. Concerning this clone itself: What it binds is not known.

The sample consisted of PBMCs. This chain joins TRBV2 and TRBJ1-5, with D maybe TRBD1 (6 bases). The sequence derives from a man younger than 35 in good health and CMV-seropositive. As DNA, the CDR3 is TGTGCCAGCAAGGCATTCGGGACATTGAATCAGCCCCAGCATTTT. Its protein is CASKAFGTLNQPQHF.